This T cell receptor (beta chain) stems from a study of blood T cell repertoires in COVID-19. Whole-study context: From the United States, Italy and Spain came samples of acute and convalescent COVID-19. The cDNA or gDNA used as material had been derived from T cells, B-cell-depleted T cells, or PBMCs.

Source study methods: Reference gene primer amplification in the assay estimated nucleated cell counts. Clones were read by immunoSEQ multiplex PCR, and TCRdb kept only the in-frame ones, dropping some. That table gives V, J and clone size, and the DNA gave D and trimming. Here the sample spans 150,000 to 200,000 clones, approximately 90% being singletons. The germline V gene has CDR1 SGHAT and CDR2 FQNNGV. The V end lost 5 bases, the J end lost 2 bases, and 18 bases lay between the germline ends. This CDR3 is 16 amino acids long. The source material was peripheral blood. This chain joins TRBV11-2 and TRBJ2-5, with TRBD1 as a possible D gene (7 bases). The TCR comes from a woman between 18 and 29 years old who had recovered from COVID-19. The CDR3 protein is CASSLSGQGGQETQYF. The DNA of the CDR3 is TGTGCCAGCAGCCTCTCGGGGCAGGGGGGTCAAGAGACCCAGTACTTC.